Listed below are T cell receptor beta chains from one sample, sequenced in a study of CD8+ T cells in alopecia areata. Profiling relied on immunoSEQ multiplex PCR, and the TCRdb table lists in-frame clones only, not all of them. The profile shows 10,000 to 15,000 clones, approximately 57% of them singletons. Sample: skin. The receptors originated from a human donor with alopecia areata. Both conserved end residues are part of each CDR3. D genes are given only for firm matches.

TRBJ1-4,.,TRBV7-9,CASSPGGRRGEKLFF
TRBJ2-7,TRBD1,TRBV28,CASSFRGRYEQYF
TRBJ2-2,.,TRBV7-6,CASSFPTVNTGELFF
TRBJ1-2,TRBD1,TRBV30,CAWSPRTGEYGYTF
TRBJ2-5,.,TRBV5-4,CASSLEALQETQYF
TRBJ2-4,TRBD1,TRBV5-1,CASSSTYGQGIIQYF
TRBJ2-5,.,TRBV7-2,CASSLELYGQETQYF
TRBJ1-1,TRBD1,TRBV29-1,CSVRTGGSEAFF
TRBJ1-2,.,TRBV25-1,CASSESRGRDGYTF
TRBJ1-3,.,TRBV9,CASSPGASGNTIYF
TRBJ2-1,TRBD2,TRBV4-2,CASRLAGATYNEQFF
TRBJ2-5,.,TRBV7-2,CASSLARGLETQYF
TRBJ2-1,.,TRBV7-7,CASSAPETSYNEQFF